This T cell receptor beta chain was obtained from a study of beta chain features in type 1 diabetes. Reverse transcribing all isolated RNA meant expressed TCRB transcripts were sequenced. Roughly 3.5 million reads per sample on average were obtained from naive, central memory and regulatory T cell samples. Sequenced by immunoSEQ multiplex PCR; TCRdb stores in-frame clones only, minus some. The sample contains about 650,000 clones, roughly 12% of which appear only once. As regards this clone: The antigen remains undetermined.

General observations from the study: TCRB rearrangement may or may not be influenced by HLA type; here this remained unresolved. All four CD4+ subsets of Type 1 diabetes patients contained TCRB CDR3s that were moderately but significantly shorter. More deletions and fewer insertions at VDJ junctions were seen in type 1 diabetes patients.

The germline V gene has CDR1 MGHDK and CDR2 SYGVNS. CDR3 length: 14 residues. V was cut by 3 bases and J by 8 bases, with 14 bases left in between. The rearrangement links TRBV25-1 to TRBJ1-5; D perhaps matches TRBD1 (6 bases). The sample consisted of naive CD4+ T cells from blood. The clonotype was recovered from a man aged 25-40 years with type 1 diabetes. CDR3 sequence (DNA): TGTGCCAGCAGTGACCGCGAGGGGGGGGAGCCCCAGCATTTT. It specifies CASSDREGGEPQHF.